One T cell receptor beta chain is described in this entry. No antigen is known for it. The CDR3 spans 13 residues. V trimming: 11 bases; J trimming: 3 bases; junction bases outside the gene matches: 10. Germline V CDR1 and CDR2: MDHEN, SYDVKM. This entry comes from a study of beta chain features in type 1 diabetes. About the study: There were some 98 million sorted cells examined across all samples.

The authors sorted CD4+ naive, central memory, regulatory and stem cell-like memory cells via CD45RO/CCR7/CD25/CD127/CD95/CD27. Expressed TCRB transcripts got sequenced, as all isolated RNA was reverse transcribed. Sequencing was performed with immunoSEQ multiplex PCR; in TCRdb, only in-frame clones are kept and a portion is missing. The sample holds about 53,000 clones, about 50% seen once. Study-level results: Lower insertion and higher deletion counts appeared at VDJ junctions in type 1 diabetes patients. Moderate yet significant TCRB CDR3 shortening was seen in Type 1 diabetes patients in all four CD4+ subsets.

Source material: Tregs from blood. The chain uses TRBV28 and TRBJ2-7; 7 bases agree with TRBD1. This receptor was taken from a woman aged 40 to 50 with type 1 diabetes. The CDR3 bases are TGTGCCCCCCCCGCGACAGGGTTCTACGAGCAGTACTTC. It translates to CAPPATGFYEQYF.